This TCR beta chain was observed in a study of blood T cells in healthy people across ages. Study-wide results and limits: Roughly linearly, TCR beta diversity per million T cells fell as age increased.

This clonotype was found a few times. What it binds is not known. Around 9 milliliters of peripheral blood were drawn from each donor into EDTA-treated tubes. Isolation yielded PBMCs, at least 6.5 million per sample, in every case. Alongside a J-beta primer mix, a sample-barcoded 5' primer served in a second PCR lasting about 7 to 12 cycles. Each cDNA molecule, via a template-switch adaptor with 12 random nucleotides, was tagged. TCRdb re-called the 5' RACE reads with MiXCR, one entry per CDR3 protein. Seen here are about 1.5 million distinct CDR3 sequences, about 43% observed once, and the top ten hold 7% to 9%. Trimming pared 7 bases from V and 5 bases from J, leaving 9 bases between. There are 11 residues in the CDR3. CDR1 and CDR2 from the germline V gene are MNHEY and SVGEGT.

The TCR originated in a woman aged 18-30 years in good health. The chain couples TRBV6-2 or TRBV6-3 to TRBJ2-7; no definite D call. The sequencing input was blood. The CDR3 DNA sequence: TGTGCCAGCACCCAGTGGAACGAGCAGTACTTC. This codes for CASTQWNEQYF.